This T cell receptor beta chain emerged from a study of cytomegalovirus exposure and HLA in healthy donors. Study conclusions and caveats: Cytomegalovirus association was assigned to under 200 TCR beta chains. Presence/absence analyses supposed approximately even sequencing depth among donors.

The germline V gene has CDR1 SGHAT and CDR2 FQDESV (reference sequence). The CDR3 is 15 amino acids. V was clipped by 4 bases and J by 9 bases; unmatched bases: 13. The PCR used 60 Vbeta and 13 Jbeta primers. The protocol was immunoSEQ multiplex PCR, while the TCRdb copy is restricted to in-frame clones and leaves out a portion. This sample's table reports about 88,000 clones. With respect to this clone: The antigen is undetermined.

The TCR was taken from a girl under 18 in good health and CMV-seropositive. The specimen sequenced was PBMCs. The V call is TRBV11-1, the J call TRBJ2-7; TRBD2 aligns across 9 bases. The CDR3 coding sequence is TGTGCCAGCAGCTCCCCGGCGGGGGGGCAACAGTCGCAGTACTTC. Its protein product is CASSSPAGGQQSQYF.